This record covers a single T cell receptor (beta chain). The antigen is undetermined. This CDR3 has 16 residues. V lost 1 base and J lost 2, with 14 bases in between. The germline gives CDR1 MGHRA, CDR2 YSYEKL. The authors divided CD4+ cells into CD45RA+ naive and CD45RA-negative memory subsets. This specimen belongs to a study of shared clonotypes between healthy human individuals. Whole-study context: CD4 naive and CD4 memory each took three plates per donor, while CD8 naive took two and CD8 memory one. Study-wide points: The study's rarefaction showed incomplete sorted-subset sequencing despite large depth.

Sequencing was performed with immunoSEQ multiplex PCR; in TCRdb, only in-frame clones are kept and a portion is missing. This table has 2 million to 2.5 million clones, roughly 95% appearing once. The receptor comes from a man aged 18 to 29 in good health. This chain joins TRBV4-1 and TRBJ1-1, with a possible D match to TRBD1 (6 bases). Sequences were obtained from naive CD4+ T cells sorted from blood. Subset reported: CD45RA+ positively selected. CDR3 sequence (DNA): TGCGCCAGCAGCCAAGTGATTGGACAGTCAAACACTGAAGCTTTCTTT. Protein product: CASSQVIGQSNTEAFF.